This T cell receptor (beta chain) derives from a study of cytomegalovirus exposure and HLA in healthy donors. This CDR3 contains 16 residues. Per the germline V gene, CDR1 is MGHDK and CDR2 is SYGVNS. The ends were cut back, 0 bases at V and 4 bases at J, with 15 bases in the middle. The study ran its PCR with 60 Vbeta and 13 Jbeta primers. The authors' processing: The count from a later analysis was tens of millions of unique TCR beta chains, 9.5 million to 11 million of them shared. Clones were read by immunoSEQ multiplex PCR, and TCRdb kept only the in-frame ones, dropping some. The DNA gave D and trimming, while V, J and clone size come from that table. The sample lists 150,000 to 200,000 clones, 65% to 80% occurring once.

Sequencing input: PBMCs. This clonotype originated in a woman aged 25 to 39 in good health and CMV-seropositive. This sequence joins TRBV25-1 and TRBJ1-1; D remains unclear. The CDR3: CASSEYGEQRATEAFF. CDR3 bases: TGTGCCAGCAGTGAATACGGGGAACAACGGGCCACTGAAGCTTTCTTT.